The 14 T cell receptor beta chains in this list originate from one sample, sequenced in a study of tumor and adjacent non-tumor tissue in lung cancer. TCRbeta libraries were built with three rounds of nested PCR, modified from ARM-PCR. TCRdb used MiXCR to reprocess the multiplex PCR reads, holding one entry per CDR3 protein. The data contain about 43,000 distinct CDR3 sequences, over 55% of them singletons. No cell sorting was done before RNA was extracted from the tissue. The normal lung tissue was taken more than 3 cm from the tumor edge. Input material: distant non-tumor lung tissue. The receptor set was obtained from a man over 45 with non-small cell lung cancer.

Ten or more counts support this clonotype. The V call is TRBV2, the J call TRBJ2-7; D might be TRBD2 (5 bases). Germline V gives CDR1 SNHLY, CDR2 FYNNEI. Trimming shortened V by 6 bases and J by 0 bases, and 9 bases separated the two germline ends. This CDR3 contains 13 residues. CDR3 in DNA: TGTGCCAGCAGGAAAGCGGTCTCCTACGAGCAGTACTTC. It specifies CASRKAVSYEQYF.

About this clonotype itself: With a much larger clone just one base away, this may be a read error. The CDR3 loop is CASTSRGASYEQYF. In DNA, the CDR3 is TGTGCCAGCACCTCCAGGGGGGCCTCCTACGAGCAGTACTTC. The rearrangement links TRBV5-5 to TRBJ2-7; TRBD1 might be the D (7 bases). The CDR3 contains 14 residues. In germline, CDR1 is SGHKS, CDR2 YYEKEE (reference sequence). V shed 6 bases and J shed 0 bases, with 13 bases lying between them.

With respect to this clonotype: This may stem from a read error, because a much larger clone lies one nucleotide away. The rearrangement links TRBV11-2 to TRBJ2-3, with a possible D match to TRBD1 (6 bases). CDR3 length: 14 amino acids. The germline V and J ends were trimmed by 2 bases and 6 bases, with 12 bases remaining between them. Germline V lookup: CDR1 SGHAT, CDR2 FQNNGV. In DNA form, the CDR3 reads TGTGCCAGCAGCTTATATGGGGGCCCGGATACGCAGTATTTT. Translated: CASSLYGGPDTQYF.

This clonotype was counted ten times or more. The genes are TRBV5-1 and TRBJ2-5; 8 nucleotides line up with TRBD1. J lost 4 bases, V lost 4 bases, and 15 bases had no gene match. CDR3 length: 17 residues. Germline CDR1 is SGHRS and CDR2 is YFSETQ. This CDR3 is CASSLGQGANMGETQYF. The CDR3 coding sequence is TGCGCCAGCAGCCTAGGACAGGGCGCCAATATGGGAGAGACCCAGTACTTC. Filled out from reference TRBV5-1 and TRBJ2-5, the complete variable domain reads KAGVTQTPRYLIKTRGQQVTLSCSPISGHRSVSWYQQTPGQGLQFLFEYFSETQRNKGNFPGRFSGRQFSNSRSEMNVSTLELGDSALYLCASSLGQGANMGETQYFGPGTRLLVL.

In this sample, this clonotype turned up many times. The CDR3 spells CSARESGRGDQETQYF. The CDR3 DNA reads TGCAGTGCTAGAGAGTCGGGGCGGGGGGACCAAGAGACCCAGTACTTC. The chain links TRBV20-1 to TRBJ2-5; 8 nucleotides match TRBD2. The CDR3 is made up of 16 amino acids. Looked up from germline, CDR1 is DFQATT and CDR2 is SNEGSKA (reference sequence). The trim removed 0 bases at V and 0 bases at J, leaving 6 bases unmatched.

Turning to this clonotype: At one of its ends the junction is not consistent with the germline gene, which may arise from a read error. This chain connects TRBV4-2 to TRBJ2-1; D perhaps matches TRBD1 (5 bases). This CDR3 is built from 19 residues. CDR1 and CDR2 from the germline V gene are LGHNA and YNFKEQ. As DNA, the CDR3 is TGTGCCAGCAGCCAGGAGCCATGGGGAAGATGGGGCTCCTACAATGAACAGTTCTTC. Amino acid sequence: CASSQEPWGRWGSYNEQFF.

Comment on this clonotype: A read error is likely, as this CDR3 ends without the conserved phenylalanine or tryptophan. The chain links TRBV11-2 to TRBJ1-6; a possible D gene is TRBD1 (6 bases). Germline CDR1 reads SGHAT; CDR2 reads FQNNGV. The CDR3 covers 14 residues. As DNA, the CDR3 is TGTGCCAACAGCCTACAGGGATTAAATTCACTCCTCCACTTA. It codes for CANSLQGLNSLLHL.

The chain carries TRBV29-1 and TRBJ2-7; D not resolved. Trimming cost V 7 bases and J 5 bases, with 18 bases left between them. The CDR3 runs to 13 residues. Germline loops: CDR1 SQVTM, CDR2 ANQGSEA. The CDR3 sequence: CSAAPTPRNEQYF. CDR3 nucleotide sequence: TGCAGCGCTGCCCCCACTCCGAGGAACGAGCAGTACTTC.

Turning to this clonotype: Mismatch with germline at one junction end may stem from a read error. V is TRBV4-1 and J is TRBJ2-4; weak D call: TRBD2 (6 bases). CDR3 size: 15 residues. The germline V gene encodes CDR1 MGHRA and CDR2 YSYEKL. The CDR3 is CASSLGGVAKTIQYF. DNA of the CDR3: TGCGCCAGCAGCCTAGGAGGGGTAGCCAAAACCATTCAGTACTTC.

This clonotype has a count of ten or more. The chain is built from TRBV28 and TRBJ2-2; unclear D gene. In germline, CDR1 is MDHEN, CDR2 SYDVKM. V was pared by 1 base and J by 4 bases, with 7 bases between. The CDR3 sequence is 14 residues long. CDR3 amino acids: CASSLLGLTGELFF. In DNA form, the CDR3 reads TGTGCCAGCAGTTTATTAGGGCTCACCGGGGAGCTGTTTTTT. Based on the CDR3 plus reference TRBV28 and TRBJ2-2, the full variable domain is DVKVTQSSRYLVKRTGEKVFLECVQDMDHENMFWYRQDPGLGLRLIYFSYDVKMKEKGDIPEGYSVSREKKERFSLILESASTNQTSMYLCASSLLGLTGELFFGEGSRLTVL.

As for this clonotype: This could be a read error, since a much larger clone is one nucleotide away. The gene calls are TRBV21-1 and TRBJ2-1; the D segment call TRBD1 is taken from the table without a DNA check. TRBV21-1 is listed as a pseudogene. The CDR3 consists of 15 residues. The CDR3, as DNA: TGTGCCAGCAGCAAAGATGCGACAGAGCAGGATGAGCAGTTCTTC. This sequence encodes CASSKDATEQDEQFF.

In regard to this clonotype: One end of the junction fails to match germline, which may point to a read error. The genes are TRBV11-1 and TRBJ2-2, with D tentatively TRBD1 or TRBD2 (5 bases each). This CDR3 is 14 amino acids long. Germline CDR1 and CDR2: SGHAT and FQDESV (reference sequence). In nucleotides, the CDR3 is TGTGCCAGCAGCTTACAGGGTCGGCCCGGGGAGCAGTTTTTT. Protein sequence: CASSLQGRPGEQFF.

Details on this clonotype: The CDR3 does not end in the conserved phenylalanine or tryptophan, so this is likely a read error. The chain combines TRBV30 with TRBJ1-5; the D gene is possibly TRBD1 (5 bases). The V gene lost 1 base and the J gene lost 6 bases, with 10 bases spanning the gap. The CDR3 length is 13 residues. Germline V gives CDR1 GTSNPN, CDR2 SVGIG (reference sequence). This CDR3 reads CAWSATGTQPQHL. CDR3 in DNA: TGTGCCTGGAGTGCTACCGGGACTCAGCCCCAGCATCTT.

This clonotype occurred once. The conserved closing phenylalanine or tryptophan is absent in this CDR3, likely reflecting a read error. The limits of the CDR3 on the DNA are not certain, so only TCRdb's listed CDR3 is given. The rearrangement links TRBV29-1 to TRBJ2-5; TRBD2, as called in the table, went unchecked against the DNA. Germline values: CDR1 SQVTM, CDR2 ANQGSEA. The CDR3 sequence runs 13 residues, both termini included. The CDR3 region is CSSSGLGQETKYI.